This T cell receptor (beta chain) was retrieved from a study of response to subunit inactivated influenza vaccine. Study-wide points: Few additional T cells are recruited per seasonal influenza vaccination, authors suggested.

Using its own MiXCR run on the RT-PCR reads, TCRdb lists one record per CDR3 protein. The repertoire holds approximately 230,000 distinct CDR3 sequences, with 10% to 15% as singletons. The ends were cut back, 5 bases at V and 6 bases at J, with 16 bases in the middle. CDR1 SGHRS and CDR2 YFSETQ come from the germline V gene. The CDR3 has 14 amino acids. Of note for this clonotype: As yet, its antigen is unknown.

The receptor was isolated from a man aged 50 to 60 who received an inactivated influenza vaccine. The chain is built from TRBV5-1 and TRBJ2-3; weak D call: TRBD2 (5 bases). Sequenced material: non-naive T cells sorted from PBMCs, taken 14 days before vaccination. CDR3 DNA sequence: TGCGCCAGCAGACCTGGCACTAGTGGCGATACGCAGTATTTT. This encodes CASRPGTSGDTQYF.